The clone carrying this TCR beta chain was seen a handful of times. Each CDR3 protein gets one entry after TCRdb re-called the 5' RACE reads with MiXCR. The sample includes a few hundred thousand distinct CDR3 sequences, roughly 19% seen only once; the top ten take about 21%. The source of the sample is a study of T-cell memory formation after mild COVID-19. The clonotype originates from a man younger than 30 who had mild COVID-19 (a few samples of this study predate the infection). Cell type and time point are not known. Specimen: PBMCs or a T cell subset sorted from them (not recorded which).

As DNA, the CDR3 is TGTGCCAGCAGCTTAGGCCCTAGCGGGGTCAGCAATGAGCAGTTCTTC. It specifies CASSLGPSGVSNEQFF. The genes are TRBV7-9 and TRBJ2-1, with 9 bases aligning to TRBD2. Unmatched junction bases numbered 7, after V lost 1 base and J lost 6 bases. The CDR3 is 16 amino acids. Germline loops: CDR1 SEHNR, CDR2 FQNEAQ (reference sequence). The complete variable domain, with remaining parts taken from reference TRBV7-9 and TRBJ2-1, reads DTGVSQNPRHKITKRGQNVTFRCDPISEHNRLYWYRQTLGQGPEFLTYFQNEAQLEKSRLLSDRFSAERPKGSFSTLEIQRTEQGDSAMYLCASSLGPSGVSNEQFFGPGTRLTVL.